A single T cell receptor beta chain is shown here with its context. Its antigen is unknown. Trimming cost V 4 bases and J 0 bases, with 13 bases left between them. There are 16 residues in the CDR3. Per the germline V gene, CDR1 is SGHRS and CDR2 is YFSETQ. All of the isolated RNA was reverse transcribed, so expressed TCRB transcripts were sequenced. Clones were sequenced by immunoSEQ multiplex PCR, and TCRdb holds only the in-frame ones, with some missing. Seen here are under 400,000 clones, roughly 12% observed once, and the top ten hold under 0.02%. The data were taken from a study of beta chain features in type 1 diabetes. About the research overall: There were 107,917,701 sorted cells examined across all samples. General observations from the study: Shortening of TCRB CDR3s, moderate but significant, appeared in all four CD4+ subsets of Type 1 diabetes patients. Cells that show high TCR expression could be over-represented by cDNA sequencing.

One heparinised draw, averaging around 120 mL, was taken per donor. Sequencing was performed on naive CD4+ T cells from blood. The source is a man aged 18 to 35 in good health. The V gene is TRBV5-1, the J gene TRBJ1-4; possible D gene TRBD1, 5 bases. The chain's CDR3 is CASSNAGYATNEKLFF. The CDR3 DNA reads TGCGCCAGCAGCAACGCAGGGTATGCAACTAATGAAAAACTGTTTTTT.